Listed below are T cell receptor beta chains from one sample, sequenced in a study of blood T cell repertoires in COVID-19. The data were produced by immunoSEQ multiplex PCR, yet TCRdb's version contains in-frame clones alone and is incomplete. The sample carries 250,000 or so clones, just under 90% recorded once. Specimen: PBMCs or T cells enriched from blood (not recorded which). The receptors here all came from a man over 45 who had been exposed to COVID-19. Both conserved end residues are part of each CDR3. The order of the fields is CDR3 protein, CDR3 DNA, clone size, D gene, V gene, J gene. The D gene is left open where the match is weak. The size field is filled for only some rows; it gives once, few, many or a size class.

CDR3aa: CASSLVVRGDTEAFF
CDR3nt: TGTGCCAGCAGCTTAGTAGTCAGGGGAGACACTGAAGCTTTCTTT
abundance: few
d_gene: .
v_gene: TRBV11-2
j_gene: TRBJ1-1

CDR3aa: CASSSERGDHQETQYF
CDR3nt: TGTGCCAGCAGCTCCGAGCGGGGGGACCATCAAGAGACCCAGTACTTC
abundance: once
d_gene: TRBD2
v_gene: TRBV5-4
j_gene: TRBJ2-5

CDR3aa: CASSPGPGDQPQHF
CDR3nt: TGCGCCAGCAGCCCTGGCCCCGGGGATCAGCCCCAGCATTTT
abundance: .
d_gene: .
v_gene: TRBV5-1
j_gene: TRBJ1-5

CDR3aa: CASTGDQETQYF
CDR3nt: TGTGCCTCGACTGGAGACCAAGAGACCCAGTACTTC
abundance: .
d_gene: .
v_gene: TRBV10-3
j_gene: TRBJ2-5

CDR3aa: CASSLADSWGYTF
CDR3nt: TGTGCCAGTAGCCTTGCGGACTCCTGGGGCTACACCTTC
abundance: .
d_gene: .
v_gene: TRBV19
j_gene: TRBJ1-2

CDR3aa: CASSIRGLSSLNEQFF
CDR3nt: TGTGCCAGTAGTATCAGGGGGCTGTCGTCTCTCAATGAGCAGTTCTTC
abundance: .
d_gene: TRBD1
v_gene: TRBV19
j_gene: TRBJ2-1

CDR3aa: CASSLDGDRNSPLHF
CDR3nt: TGTGCCAGCAGCTTAGATGGGGACAGGAATTCACCCCTCCACTTT
abundance: .
d_gene: TRBD1
v_gene: TRBV11-2
j_gene: TRBJ1-6

CDR3aa: CASSPLGSMNTEAFF
CDR3nt: TGTGCCAGCTCACCACTCGGGTCAATGAACACTGAAGCTTTCTTT
abundance: .
d_gene: .
v_gene: TRBV18
j_gene: TRBJ1-1

CDR3aa: CASSPRGGAAEAFF
CDR3nt: TGTGCCAGCAGCCCCAGAGGGGGGGCGGCTGAAGCTTTCTTT
abundance: .
d_gene: .
v_gene: TRBV7-9
j_gene: TRBJ1-1

CDR3aa: CASSYTPPGGGYGYTF
CDR3nt: TGTGCCAGCAGCTATACCCCCCCGGGTGGAGGGTATGGCTACACCTTC
abundance: .
d_gene: .
v_gene: TRBV27
j_gene: TRBJ1-2

CDR3aa: CASSIAGGEQFF
CDR3nt: TGTGCCAGCAGCATAGCGGGTGGTGAGCAGTTCTTC
abundance: .
d_gene: TRBD2
v_gene: TRBV7-3
j_gene: TRBJ2-1

CDR3aa: CASSLWEGTEAFF
CDR3nt: TGTGCCAGCAGTTTATGGGAGGGAACTGAAGCTTTCTTT
abundance: .
d_gene: .
v_gene: TRBV28
j_gene: TRBJ1-1